These 13 T cell receptor beta chains share one sample of origin, sequenced in a study of PD-1 blockade in classical Hodgkin lymphoma. TCRdb's copy holds only in-frame clones and misses some; the assay was immunoSEQ multiplex PCR. The sample has some 25,000 clones, approximately 78% seen once. Brentuximab vedotin exposure varied, and every patient relapsed after autologous stem cell transplantation. Sequencing used peripheral blood mononuclear cells (PBMCs), obtained before the second cycle of nivolumab. The receptors derive from a human donor with classical Hodgkin lymphoma.

This clone is medium-sized (0.01 to 0.1%) in the sample. CDR3 sequence (DNA): TGTGCCAGCAGCTTAAGCGTATTGGAGCAGTACTTC. Translating it yields CASSLSVLEQYF. This sequence joins TRBV7-8 and TRBJ2-7; D remains unclear. Germline V lookup: CDR1 SGHVS, CDR2 FQNEAQ. The CDR3 runs 12 residues. The V end was cut by 2 bases, the J end by 7 bases, with 9 bases between.

This clone appeared a few times. The V gene is TRBV6-1, the J gene TRBJ2-1; TRBD2 matches at 9 bases. The CDR3 loop spans 13 amino acids. With V trimmed by 9 bases and J by 9 bases, 9 bases remained unmatched. CDR1 is MNHNS and CDR2 is SASEGT in the germline V gene. In DNA, the CDR3 is TGTGCCAGTACCGGGACTAGCCTTTCTGAGCAGTTCTTC. It specifies CASTGTSLSEQFF.

V is TRBV6-5 and J is TRBJ2-7, with a tentative D call TRBD1 (6 bases). CDR3 length: 13 residues. The germline V and J ends were trimmed by 4 bases and 7 bases, with 14 bases remaining between them. The germline gives CDR1 MNHEY, CDR2 SVGAGI. The CDR3 sequence is CASSSLQGREQYF. In nucleotides, the CDR3 is TGTGCCAGCAGTTCACTACAGGGTAGAGAGCAGTACTTC.

The V gene is TRBV7-8, the J gene TRBJ1-2; 7 bases are shared with TRBD1. The V and J ends lost 0 bases and 4 bases, in that order; junction bases with no gene match: 8. Germline assignment: CDR1 SGHVS and CDR2 FQNEAQ. This CDR3 has 16 amino acids. Here the CDR3 reads CASSLAERQGGYGYTF. The CDR3 DNA is TGTGCCAGCAGCTTAGCAGAGAGACAGGGCGGCTATGGCTACACCTTC.

On this clone: One junction end disagrees with the germline gene, perhaps due to a read error. This chain links TRBV4-2 with TRBJ2-7; D uncertain. CDR1 LGHNA and CDR2 YNFKEQ come from the germline V gene. CDR3 length equals 12 residues. The CDR3 protein is CASSPSPQEHYF. CDR3 sequence (DNA): TGTGCCAGCAGCCCCTCCCCCCAGGAGCATTACTTC.

This clone was counted once. V is TRBV7-2 and J is TRBJ1-1; 9 bases map to TRBD1. The CDR3 is 18 residues long. Germline V CDR1 and CDR2: SGHTA, FQGNSA. Trimming at V came to 2 bases and at J to 6 bases, leaving 16 bases not matched to a gene. CDR3 bases: TGTGCCAGCAGCTTATCGAGACTTCGGACCGGGACAGGGTCTGAAGCTTTCTTT. The encoded protein is CASSLSRLRTGTGSEAFF.

The chain couples TRBV4-2 to TRBJ2-1; the match to TRBD2 covers 12 bases. This CDR3 spans 16 amino acids. Trimming took 4 bases from V and 7 from J; bases not matched to a gene: 8. Germline CDR1 and CDR2: LGHNA and YNFKEQ. In nucleotides, the CDR3 is TGTGCCAGCAGCCCGTTACTAGCGGGGGGAGGAAATGAGCAGTTCTTC. It codes for CASSPLLAGGGNEQFF.

The chain uses TRBV14 and TRBJ2-7; D perhaps matches TRBD1 (6 bases). From germline, CDR1 is SGHDN and CDR2 FVKESK. The CDR3 covers 17 residues. Trimming shortened V by 4 bases and J by 12 bases, and 31 bases separated the two germline ends. CDR3 DNA sequence: TGTGCCAGCAGCCCCTCGGAAATACAGGGAAACCGAACTAGAAGGTACTTC. Translated, it gives CASSPSEIQGNRTRRYF. The whole variable domain, remainder taken from reference TRBV14 and TRBJ2-7, is EAGVTQFPSHSVIEKGQTVTLRCDPISGHDNLYWYRRVMGKEIKFLLHFVKESKQDESGMPNNRFLAERTGGTYSTLKVQPAELEDSGVYFCASSPSEIQGNRTRRYFGPGTRLTVT.

The rearrangement joins TRBV11-2 to TRBJ1-1; D not resolved. V shed 5 bases and J shed 4 bases, with 14 bases lying between them. The germline CDR1 and CDR2 sequences are SGHAT and FQNNGV. The CDR3 is 14 amino acids. The CDR3 protein is CASSPPLGSTEAFF. CDR3 DNA sequence: TGTGCCAGCAGCCCCCCCCTTGGCTCCACTGAAGCTTTCTTT.

The gene calls are TRBV7-3 and TRBJ2-5; 10 bases are a match to TRBD1. Trimming at V came to 3 bases and at J to 4 bases, leaving 2 bases not matched to a gene. From germline, CDR1 is SGHTA and CDR2 FQGTGA. The CDR3 is made up of 14 amino acids. This CDR3 is CASSLTGGAETQYF. DNA for the CDR3: TGTGCCAGCAGCTTGACAGGGGGCGCAGAGACCCAGTACTTC. The full variable domain, rest sourced from reference TRBV7-3 and TRBJ2-5, is GAGVSQTPSNKVTEKGKYVELRCDPISGHTALYWYRQSLGQGPEFLIYFQGTGAADDSGLPNDRFFAVRPEGSVSTLKIQRTERGDSAVYLCASSLTGGAETQYFGPGTRLLVL.

The chain is built from TRBV7-2 and TRBJ2-3; possible D gene TRBD2, 7 bases. CDR1 is SGHTA and CDR2 is FQGNSA in the germline V gene. V lost 1 base and J 6 bases, leaving 11 bases between the germline ends. This CDR3 is 14 amino acids long. The CDR3 region is CASSLGGGADTQYF. The DNA of the CDR3 is TGTGCCAGCAGCTTAGGTGGGGGGGCCGATACGCAGTATTTT. Looking up the rest from reference TRBV7-2 and TRBJ2-3 gives the full variable domain: GAGVSQSPSNKVTEKGKDVELRCDPISGHTALYWYRQSLGQGLEFLIYFQGNSAPDKSGLPSDRFSAERTGGSVSTLTIQRTQQEDSAVYLCASSLGGGADTQYFGPGTRLTVL.

This clone was observed a single time. V usage is TRBV4-1 and J usage is TRBJ2-3, with D unclear. The CDR3 runs to 13 residues. The germline V gene encodes CDR1 MGHRA and CDR2 YSYEKL. The V end was cut by 0 bases, the J end by 6 bases, with 7 bases between. CDR3 sequence: CASSQDPNDTQYF. In DNA form, the CDR3 reads TGCGCCAGCAGCCAAGATCCGAACGATACGCAGTATTTT.

This chain uses TRBV9 with TRBJ1-3; tentative D call: TRBD1 (5 bases). Trimming cost V 3 bases and J 0 bases, with 7 bases left between them. The CDR3 contains 14 residues. Germline CDR1 and CDR2: SGDLS and YYNGEE. The CDR3: CASSAGTSGNTIYF. In DNA, the CDR3 is TGTGCCAGCAGCGCCGGGACCTCTGGAAACACCATATATTTT.